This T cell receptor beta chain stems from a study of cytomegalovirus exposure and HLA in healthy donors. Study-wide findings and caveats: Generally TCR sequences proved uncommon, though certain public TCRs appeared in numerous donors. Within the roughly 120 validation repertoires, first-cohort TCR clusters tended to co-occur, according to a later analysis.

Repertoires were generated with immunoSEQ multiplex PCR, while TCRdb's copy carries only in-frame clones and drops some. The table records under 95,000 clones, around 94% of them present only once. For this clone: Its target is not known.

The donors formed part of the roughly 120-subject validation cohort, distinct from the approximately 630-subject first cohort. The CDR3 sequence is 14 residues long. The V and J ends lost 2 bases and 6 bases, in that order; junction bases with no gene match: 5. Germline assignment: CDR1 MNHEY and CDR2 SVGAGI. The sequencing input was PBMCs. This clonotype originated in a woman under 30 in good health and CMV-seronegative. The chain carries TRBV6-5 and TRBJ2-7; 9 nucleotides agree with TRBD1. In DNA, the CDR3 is TGTGCCAGCAGTTACGGGGACAGGGTCTCCGAGCAGTACTTC. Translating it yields CASSYGDRVSEQYF.